The TCR beta chain described here comes from a study of blood T cell repertoires in COVID-19. Study-wide background: Specimens from acute and convalescent COVID-19 originated in the United States, Italy and Spain. PBMCs, B-cell-depleted T cells, or T cells were the source of the cDNA or gDNA that made up the material.

CDR3 length: 15 amino acids. The germline gives CDR1 LNHDA, CDR2 SQIVND (reference sequence). The V segment lost 3 bases and the J segment 7 bases; nucleotides outside the gene matches: 6. Original processing methods: Reference gene primer amplification in the assay estimated nucleated cell counts. Data came from immunoSEQ multiplex PCR; TCRdb stores just in-frame clones and leaves some out. That table furnishes V, J and clone size, whereas the DNA furnished D and trimming. In the table there are about 380,000 clones, roughly 89% of which are singletons. Sequences were obtained from peripheral blood. J is TRBJ2-3 and V is TRBV19, with TRBD2 matching 11 bases. The sequence was obtained from a man between 18 and 29 years old with active or convalescent COVID-19. This CDR3 reads CASSILTSGVNTQYF. The CDR3 bases are TGTGCCAGTAGTATTCTGACTAGCGGGGTTAATACGCAGTATTTT.